What follows is one T cell receptor (beta chain) and its context. Germline loops: CDR1 SGDLS, CDR2 YYNGEE. Trimming removed 0 bases from V and 6 bases from J; junction bases left unmatched: 7. The length of the CDR3 is 16 residues. Some clones are missing from TCRdb's copy, which holds only in-frame ones; the method was immunoSEQ multiplex PCR. The sample includes around 90,000 clones, under 90% of them seen just once. The data were obtained in a study of control samples from healthy donors and cancer patients. The specimen sequenced was blood. The rearrangement joins TRBV9 to TRBJ2-1; 9 nucleotides agree with TRBD2. This sequence originates from a middle-aged woman in good health. DNA for the CDR3: TGTGCCAGCAGCGTAGGCGGCGGGGGGGCCCGCAATGAGCAGTTCTTC. As protein: CASSVGGGGARNEQFF. Full variable domain (missing parts from reference TRBV9 and TRBJ2-1): DSGVTQTPKHLITATGQRVTLRCSPRSGDLSVYWYQQSLDQGLQFLIQYYNGEERAKGNILERFSAQQFPDLHSELNLSSLELGDSALYFCASSVGGGGARNEQFFGPGTRLTVL.